The 28 T cell receptor beta chains below all came from one sample that was sequenced in a study of shared clonotypes between healthy human individuals (dated by TCRdb to 2018 to 2021). The library relied on the immunoSEQ multiplex PCR assay. TCRdb mirrors the immuneACCESS table, restricted to in-frame sequences. Some clones are absent from its copies; in checked studies, under half trace to an unresolved V gene, and the reason for the others is unknown. The sample table lists hundreds of thousands of clones, about three quarters of them with a count of one. The top ten constitute around 1.8% of the sample. Material: memory CD4+ T cells sorted from blood. In light of the paper, this sample's cell subset or site label describes: CD45RA-negative fraction. These receptors all come from a woman in her 30s in good health.

This clone was seen a single time. This chain links TRBV11-1 with TRBJ2-7, with D unresolved. Germline values: CDR1 SGHAT, CDR2 FQDESV (reference sequence). This CDR3 has 14 residues. The V and J ends lost 5 bases and 1 base respectively, with 12 bases between them. The CDR3: CASSPLSISYEQYF. DNA of the CDR3: TGTGCCAGCAGCCCCCTTTCCATTTCCTACGAGCAGTACTTC.

This clone occurred a few times. The J gene is TRBJ1-1, the V gene TRBV6-5; TRBD1 matches at 7 bases. This CDR3 has 13 residues. CDR1 is MNHEY, CDR2 SVGAGI, per germline. The ends lost 6 bases at V and 4 bases at J; junction bases unmatched: 5. The DNA of the CDR3 is TGTGCCAGCAGAGGACAGGCTTTCACTGAAGCTTTCTTT. Its protein product is CASRGQAFTEAFF.

The chain combines TRBV28 with TRBJ2-5; 11 bases are shared with TRBD1. With V trimmed by 3 bases and J by 2 bases, 8 bases remained unmatched. This CDR3 spans 17 amino acids. Germline V gene sequence: CDR1 MDHEN, CDR2 SYDVKM. The CDR3 loop is CASSFAGQGGYQETQYF. The CDR3 nucleotides are TGTGCCAGCAGTTTCGCGGGACAGGGGGGATATCAAGAGACCCAGTACTTC.

This chain links TRBV15 with TRBJ1-5; TRBD1 matches 7 bases. CDR3 size: 17 residues. Unmatched junction bases numbered 12, after V lost 3 bases and J lost 4 bases. Germline V gives CDR1 LNHNV, CDR2 YYDKDF (reference sequence). CDR3 sequence reads: CATSSLGLGTENQPQHF. In nucleotides, the CDR3 is TGTGCCACCAGCAGTCTAGGCCTAGGGACAGAGAATCAGCCCCAGCATTTT.

The V and J genes are TRBV6-1 and TRBJ1-3; perhaps TRBD1 as D (5 bases). The CDR3 length is 16 residues. Trimming took 2 bases from V and 1 from J, leaving 12 bases between them. The germline V gene encodes CDR1 MNHNS and CDR2 SASEGT. As DNA, the CDR3 is TGTGCCAGCAGTGAAAGGGGCTACCGATCTGGAAACACCATATATTTT. Translation: CASSERGYRSGNTIYF.

This clone has just one count. The chain carries TRBV25-1 and TRBJ2-3; TRBD1 matches 8 bases. Germline V gene lookup returns CDR1 MGHDK and CDR2 SYGVNS. V gave up 4 bases and J gave up 5 bases; unmatched junction bases: 2. This CDR3 contains 13 residues. The CDR3 sequence: CASSGTGIDTQYF. The CDR3, as DNA: TGTGCCAGCAGTGGGACAGGGATAGATACGCAGTATTTT. Together with reference TRBV25-1 and TRBJ2-3, the CDR3 gives the full variable domain: EADIYQTPRYLVIGTGKKITLECSQTMGHDKMYWYQQDPGMELHLIHYSYGVNSTEKGDLSSESTVSRIRTEHFPLTLESARPSHTSQYLCASSGTGIDTQYFGPGTRLTVL.

The gene calls are TRBV2 and TRBJ1-2; D gene uncertain. Germline lookup yields CDR1 SNHLY and CDR2 FYNNEI. This CDR3 has 14 residues. Trimming stripped 6 bases from V and 0 bases from J, with 11 bases between. The CDR3 DNA sequence: TGTGCCAGCAGGCCAGCGGAGCCTAACTATGGCTACACCTTC. Translated: CASRPAEPNYGYTF.

The CDR3 loop is CSVAGGSQTSGANVLTF. CDR3 bases: TGCAGCGTTGCAGGCGGCAGCCAGACCTCTGGGGCCAACGTCCTGACTTTC. V is TRBV29-1 and J is TRBJ2-6; D remains ambiguous. V was clipped by 4 bases and J by 0 bases, with 16 bases between them. CDR1 SQVTM and CDR2 ANQGSEA come from the germline V gene. The CDR3 is 17 amino acids.

The V gene is TRBV5-1, the J gene TRBJ1-3; D not resolved. The CDR3 is 14 amino acids. Deletions cut 3 bases from V and 0 bases from J, with 7 bases between. Per germline, CDR1 SGHRS and CDR2 YFSETQ. In nucleotides, the CDR3 is TGCGCCAGCAGCTGGGAAGGCTCTGGAAACACCATATATTTT. It yields the protein CASSWEGSGNTIYF.

This chain links TRBV5-1 with TRBJ1-2, with D unclear. The germline CDR1 and CDR2 sequences are SGHRS and YFSETQ. V was cut by 0 bases and J by 6 bases, with 15 bases left in between. The CDR3 loop spans 15 amino acids. The CDR3: CASSLAQDLPHGYTF. The CDR3 DNA sequence: TGCGCCAGCAGCTTGGCTCAGGATTTGCCCCATGGCTACACCTTC.

V is TRBV28 and J is TRBJ1-5; 8 bases are a match to TRBD1. This CDR3 contains 13 residues. V shed 9 bases and J 7 bases; nucleotides not matched to a gene: 8. Per germline, CDR1 MDHEN and CDR2 SYDVKM. The CDR3 DNA reads TGTGCCAGTCTCGGACAGGGCAGGCAGCCCCAGCATTTT. This sequence encodes CASLGQGRQPQHF.

This chain connects TRBV6-5 to TRBJ1-2, with D perhaps TRBD1 (5 bases). Looked up from germline, CDR1 is MNHEY and CDR2 is SVGAGI. The V gene lost 5 bases and the J gene lost 8 bases, with 12 bases spanning the gap. The CDR3 is made up of 12 amino acids. The CDR3 DNA reads TGTGCCAGCAGTCCGCTGGGGGACGGCTACACCTTC. Its protein product is CASSPLGDGYTF.

V gene TRBV28 combines with J gene TRBJ2-7; D is uncertain. The CDR3 is made up of 14 amino acids. Trimming took off 2 bases at V and 2 bases at J, with 10 bases between the two ends. Germline assignment: CDR1 MDHEN and CDR2 SYDVKM. The CDR3 loop is CASSLPDPAYEQYF. CDR3 nucleotides: TGTGCCAGCAGTTTACCGGACCCTGCCTACGAGCAGTACTTC.

CDR3 nucleotide sequence: TGTGCCACCAGCAGTGGTAAGGGGTCTGGTGAAAAACTGTTTTTT. Protein sequence: CATSSGKGSGEKLFF. The chain is built from TRBV15 and TRBJ1-4, with D possibly being TRBD1 (5 bases). From germline, CDR1 is LNHNV and CDR2 YYDKDF (reference sequence). This CDR3 is 15 amino acids long. V was trimmed by 3 bases and J by 7 bases, leaving 15 bases between them. The complete variable domain, with remaining parts taken from reference TRBV15 and TRBJ1-4, reads DAMVIQNPRYQVTQFGKPVTLSCSQTLNHNVMYWYQQKSSQAPKLLFHYYDKDFNNEADTPDNFQSRRPNTSFCFLDIRSPGLGDTAMYLCATSSGKGSGEKLFFGSGTQLSVL.

This clone was observed a few times. V usage is TRBV27 and J usage is TRBJ2-5; TRBD1 might be the D (6 bases). The J call may be wrong; the DNA end is better matched by TRBJ2-7. Germline V gene lookup returns CDR1 MNHEY and CDR2 SMNVEV (reference sequence). The CDR3 length is 13 residues. The DNA of the CDR3 is TGTGCCACCAGGGGCAGCGAGACCTACGAGCAGTACTTC. Protein sequence: CATRGSETYEQYF.

V and J are TRBV25-1 and TRBJ2-1; 7 bases agree with TRBD1. The CDR3 consists of 16 residues. In germline, CDR1 is MGHDK, CDR2 SYGVNS. Trimming at V came to 2 bases and at J to 1 base, leaving 5 bases not matched to a gene. The CDR3 region is CASSERDRLSYNEQFF. In DNA, the CDR3 is TGTGCCAGCAGTGAACGGGACAGATTATCCTACAATGAGCAGTTCTTC.

This chain uses TRBV28 with TRBJ1-5, with unresolved D. This CDR3 is built from 13 residues. Germline-derived CDR1 and CDR2 are MDHEN and SYDVKM. The V end lost 3 bases, the J end lost 7 bases, and 10 bases lay between the germline ends. CDR3 protein: CASSFPLGQPQHF. CDR3 coding DNA: TGTGCCAGCAGTTTCCCCCTAGGACAGCCCCAGCATTTT.

This clone was detected a few times. For the CDR3, the DNA is TGTGCCAGCAGTCTCCCCTCCTACAATGAGCAGTTCTTC. Translating gives CASSLPSYNEQFF. The chain has TRBV6-6 and TRBJ2-1; D not certain. V was shortened by 5 bases and J by 0 bases, with 5 bases between the two germline ends. Germline values: CDR1 MNHNY, CDR2 SVGAGI (reference sequence). This CDR3 has 13 amino acids.

V usage is TRBV20-1 and J usage is TRBJ2-7, with D possibly matching TRBD2 (6 bases). CDR3 length equals 8 residues. The germline V gene encodes CDR1 DFQATT and CDR2 SNEGSKA (reference sequence). CDR3 DNA sequence: TGCAGTGCTTACCTGACTAGCGTC. Translating it yields CSAYLTSV.

V and J are TRBV7-8 and TRBJ1-3; a weak D match, TRBD1 (5 bases). Germline values: CDR1 SGHVS, CDR2 FQNEAQ. The V gene lost 6 bases and the J gene lost 1 base, with 10 bases spanning the gap. This CDR3 is built from 14 residues. The CDR3 bases are TGTGCCAGCAGGGACGGGGCTTCTGGAAACACCATATATTTT. It is translated as CASRDGASGNTIYF.

This clone was counted a few times. This chain connects TRBV5-6 to TRBJ2-1; D gene uncertain. In germline, CDR1 is SGHDT, CDR2 YYEEEE. Trimming left V 4 bases short and J 8 bases short, with 7 bases between. This CDR3 is built from 11 residues. Here the CDR3 DNA reads TGTGCCAGCAGCCATGGGTATGAGCAGTTCTTC. Translated: CASSHGYEQFF.

The chain carries TRBV25-1 and TRBJ2-1; TRBD1 matches 7 bases. Germline V lookup: CDR1 MGHDK, CDR2 SYGVNS. The CDR3 covers 17 residues. V lost 3 bases and J lost 1; bases outside the gene matches: 9. The CDR3 coding sequence is TGTGCCAGCAGTGATACGACAGGGCTGGGGTCCTACAATGAGCAGTTCTTC. Encoded protein: CASSDTTGLGSYNEQFF.

This clone came up once. The chain employs TRBV5-6 and TRBJ1-5; 8 bases line up with TRBD1. CDR3 size: 14 residues. With 4 bases clipped from V and 5 bases from J, the junction kept 5 bases outside the gene matches. Germline CDR1 is SGHDT and CDR2 is YYEEEE. CDR3 sequence (DNA): TGTGCCAGCAGCCGGACAGGGAGGGATCAGCCCCAGCATTTT. It translates to CASSRTGRDQPQHF. Full variable domain (remainder filled in from reference TRBV5-6 and TRBJ1-5): DAGVTQSPTHLIKTRGQQVTLRCSPKSGHDTVSWYQQALGQGPQFIFQYYEEEERQRGNFPDRFSGHQFPNYSSELNVNALLLGDSALYLCASSRTGRDQPQHFGDGTRLSIL.

V usage is TRBV30 and J usage is TRBJ2-2; 12 bases are shared with TRBD1. The CDR3 covers 15 residues. Germline V gives CDR1 GTSNPN, CDR2 SVGIG (reference sequence). The CDR3, as DNA: TGTGCTGCCGGGACAGGGGGCTATCGTACCGGGGAGCTGTTTTTT. It specifies CAAGTGGYRTGELFF.

This rearrangement joins TRBV2 to TRBJ1-1; D is uncertain. Trimming removed 3 bases from V and 1 base from J, with 9 bases in between. CDR1 SNHLY and CDR2 FYNNEI come from the germline V gene. CDR3 length: 14 residues. The CDR3 spells CASSEVQGNTEAFF. DNA of the CDR3: TGTGCCAGCAGTGAGGTCCAAGGGAACACTGAAGCTTTCTTT.

This clone has a single count. The chain combines TRBV19 with TRBJ1-2; D remains unclear. The CDR3 contains 12 residues. V was trimmed by 6 bases and J by 9 bases, leaving 14 bases between them. CDR1 LNHDA and CDR2 SQIVND come from the germline V gene (reference sequence). Here the CDR3 DNA reads TGTGCCAGTAGGGATCCGGGAGTACGCTACACCTTC. Translating gives CASRDPGVRYTF.

The rearrangement uses TRBV29-1 and TRBJ2-3; D gene ambiguous. Trimming stripped 4 bases from V and 4 bases from J, with 9 bases between. The CDR3 contains 12 residues. Germline V CDR1 and CDR2: SQVTM, ANQGSEA. The CDR3 reads CSVAFRADTQYF. CDR3 in DNA: TGCAGCGTTGCATTCAGAGCAGATACGCAGTATTTT.

The chain carries TRBV28 and TRBJ1-3; D uncertain. Germline V CDR1 and CDR2: MDHEN, SYDVKM. The CDR3 runs to 16 residues. Trimming cost V 4 bases and J 0 bases, with 13 bases left between them. CDR3 sequence: CASSWPGPFSGNTIYF. The CDR3 DNA follows: TGTGCCAGCAGTTGGCCGGGCCCATTCTCTGGAAACACCATATATTTT.